Presented here are 7 T cell receptor beta chains from one specimen sequenced in a study of blood T cell repertoires in COVID-19. Clones were sequenced by immunoSEQ multiplex PCR, and TCRdb holds only the in-frame ones, with some missing. Of approximately 140,000 clones in the sample, approximately 87% were seen once. Sequencing was done on a sample of PBMCs or T cells enriched from blood (not recorded which). These receptors were obtained from a man in his fifties in a cohort exposed to, infected with or recovered from COVID-19 (not recorded which).

This clone showed up just once. This chain uses TRBV7-2 with TRBJ2-3; D uncertain. In germline, CDR1 is SGHTA, CDR2 FQGNSA. The ends were cut back, 5 bases at V and 5 bases at J, with 14 bases in the middle. CDR3 length: 14 amino acids. CDR3: CASSPRRAGDTQYF. CDR3 nucleotides: TGTGCCAGCAGCCCCAGACGAGCAGGAGATACGCAGTATTTT.

This clone was counted a few times. The V and J genes are TRBV29-1 and TRBJ2-5, with D perhaps matching TRBD2 (7 bases). The germline V gene encodes CDR1 SQVTM and CDR2 ANQGSEA. This CDR3 comprises 13 residues. V shed 5 bases and J shed 4 bases, with 14 bases lying between them. This chain's CDR3 is CSVSGGSRETQYF. CDR3 DNA sequence: TGCAGCGTTTCGGGGGGCTCGAGAGAGACCCAGTACTTC.

The CDR3 region is CASSSSDSNNEQFF. The CDR3 DNA reads TGTGCCAGCAGCTCCTCCGACAGCAACAATGAGCAGTTCTTC. The chain recombines TRBV5-5 with TRBJ2-1; maybe TRBD1 (5 bases). Germline-derived CDR1 and CDR2 are SGHKS and YYEKEE (reference sequence). Trimming pared 3 bases from V and 5 bases from J, leaving 12 bases between. This CDR3 comprises 14 residues.

J is TRBJ1-4 and V is TRBV11-2, with TRBD1 matching 10 bases. Germline assignment: CDR1 SGHAT and CDR2 FQNNGV. Trimming took 5 bases from V and 7 from J; bases not matched to a gene: 7. The CDR3 consists of 15 residues. Here the CDR3 DNA reads TGTGCCAGCAGCCGAGCCCGGGACAGGGGTGAAAAACTGTTTTTT. Translating gives CASSRARDRGEKLFF.

The V call is TRBV27, the J call TRBJ2-7, with 10 bases fitting TRBD1. CDR3 length: 19 residues. Trimming removed 2 bases from V and 5 bases from J; junction bases left unmatched: 18. Germline assignment: CDR1 MNHEY and CDR2 SMNVEV (reference sequence). DNA for the CDR3: TGTGCCAGCAGTTTAGGTTGGGGACAGGGGCCCTACGGAGTCCACGAGCAGTACTTC. It is translated as CASSLGWGQGPYGVHEQYF.

The genes are TRBV2 and TRBJ2-7; a possible D gene is TRBD2 (6 bases). Germline V CDR1 and CDR2: SNHLY, FYNNEI. V lost 10 bases, J lost 7 bases, and 17 bases lay in between. The CDR3 length is 12 residues. CDR3 sequence reads: CAIVAEYAEQYF. The DNA of the CDR3 is TGTGCCATCGTAGCGGAGTACGCTGAGCAGTACTTC.

V gene TRBV7-9 combines with J gene TRBJ2-1; TRBD1 matches 12 bases. CDR1 is SEHNR, CDR2 FQNEAQ, per germline (reference sequence). V dropped 3 bases and J dropped 9; count of bases not matched to a gene: 6. CDR3 length equals 15 residues. The CDR3 sequence: CASSFRDRGLGEQFF. The CDR3 DNA reads TGTGCCAGCAGCTTCCGGGACAGGGGGCTCGGTGAGCAGTTCTTC.